The 26 T cell receptor beta chains presented below share a single source sample, sequenced in a study of CD8 T cells in ankylosing spondylitis. Study-wide points: What appeared characteristic of ankylosing spondylitis blood was a TCR beta motif of fewer than ten highly homologous variants.

TCRdb redid the calling of the 5' RACE reads with MiXCR, one entry per CDR3 protein. The sample carries 800,000 to 900,000 distinct CDR3 sequences, about 11% recorded once. The antigens these receptors bind are not known. Material: blood, either unsorted or a sorted T cell fraction (not recorded which). The receptors originated from a male donor with ankylosing spondylitis.

This clonotype has just a few counts. The V gene is TRBV20-1, the J gene TRBJ1-6; no clear D. Trimming removed 6 bases from V and 10 bases from J, with 19 bases in between. CDR1 and CDR2 from the germline V gene are DFQATT and SNEGSKA (reference sequence). The CDR3 length is 14 residues. CDR3 nucleotides: TGCAGTGCCCGGCCGGCAGGCGGTGGATCACCCCTCCACTTT. Protein sequence: CSARPAGGGSPLHF.

This clonotype was seen at least ten times. V usage is TRBV29-1 and J usage is TRBJ2-5; either TRBD1 or TRBD2 may supply D (6 bases each). The CDR3 is 13 amino acids. Per the germline V gene, CDR1 is SQVTM and CDR2 is ANQGSEA. V was shortened by 6 bases and J by 5 bases, with 16 bases between the two germline ends. The CDR3 sequence: CSVEGEVRETQYF. The CDR3 nucleotides read TGCAGCGTAGAGGGGGAGGTCCGGGAGACCCAGTACTTC.

This clonotype has just a few counts. This chain joins TRBV7-9 and TRBJ2-1, with 9 bases that match TRBD2. The CDR3 totals 14 residues. V trimming: 5 bases; J trimming: 10 bases; junction bases outside the gene matches: 9. The V gene's germline CDR1 is SEHNR and CDR2 FQNEAQ (reference sequence). The CDR3 spells CASSEVAGAEEQFF. The DNA for the CDR3 is TGTGCCAGCAGCGAGGTAGCGGGAGCGGAAGAGCAGTTCTTC.

This chain links TRBV25-1 with TRBJ1-1; D may be TRBD1 (5 bases). The V gene's germline CDR1 is MGHDK and CDR2 SYGVNS. The length of the CDR3 is 13 residues. Trimming removed 3 bases at V and 5 bases at J, with 10 bases between. The DNA of the CDR3 is TGTGCCAGCAGTGATAGCTGGGGGACTGAAGCTTTCTTT. It yields the protein CASSDSWGTEAFF.

This clonotype was seen only a few times. This chain links TRBV21-1 with TRBJ2-1; the D call TRBD1 from the table was never checked on the DNA. TRBV21-1 is a known pseudogene. This CDR3 has 18 residues. CDR3 amino acids: CASSKADGTGGGCNEQFF. CDR3 coding DNA: TGTGCCAGCAGCAAAGCGGATGGGACAGGGGGCGGTTGCAATGAGCAGTTCTTC.

The chain links TRBV20-1 to TRBJ2-7, with 7 bases fitting TRBD1. V was pared by 0 bases and J by 7 bases, with 9 bases of the junction left unmatched. CDR1 is DFQATT, CDR2 SNEGSKA, per germline (reference sequence). The CDR3 consists of 14 residues. CDR3: CSARDVWDREEQYF. The CDR3 DNA is TGCAGTGCTAGAGATGTATGGGACAGAGAAGAGCAGTACTTC.

This clonotype was detected many times. This chain connects TRBV4-2 to TRBJ1-6; no firm D call. CDR3 size: 12 residues. Germline loops: CDR1 LGHNA, CDR2 YNFKEQ. Trimming pared 2 bases from V and 9 bases from J, leaving 5 bases between. CDR3 coding DNA: TGTGCCAGCAGCCAAAGGAGTTCACCCCTCCACTTT. This encodes CASSQRSSPLHF.

This clonotype was picked up many times. In nucleotides, the CDR3 is TGCAGTGCTAGAGATGTACGGGGTGCCTACGAGCAGTACTTC. It codes for CSARDVRGAYEQYF. The chain is built from TRBV20-1 and TRBJ2-7; possible D gene TRBD2, 5 bases. From germline, CDR1 is DFQATT and CDR2 SNEGSKA (reference sequence). The CDR3 length is 14 residues. The V and J ends lost 0 bases and 2 bases respectively, with 11 bases between them.

The V and J genes are TRBV4-1 and TRBJ2-7; D is ambiguous. Trimming took off 2 bases at V and 3 bases at J, with 11 bases between the two ends. CDR1 MGHRA and CDR2 YSYEKL come from the germline V gene. The CDR3 contains 14 residues. In DNA form, the CDR3 reads TGCGCCAGCAGCCAACCCGTCCCCCGCTACGAGCAGTACTTC. Amino acid sequence: CASSQPVPRYEQYF.

This clonotype was seen at least ten times. This chain connects TRBV29-1 to TRBJ2-7, with 8 bases that match TRBD1. The trim removed 0 bases at V and 5 bases at J, leaving 6 bases unmatched. The CDR3 loop spans 14 amino acids. Germline V gene lookup returns CDR1 SQVTM and CDR2 ANQGSEA. This chain's CDR3 is CSVEDRGQGDEQYF. The CDR3, as DNA: TGCAGCGTTGAAGATCGCGGACAGGGCGACGAGCAGTACTTC.

This clonotype was seen ten or more times. The chain recombines TRBV5-1 with TRBJ2-5; D not resolved. CDR3 length: 14 amino acids. Trimming shortened V by 0 bases and J by 5 bases, and 11 bases separated the two germline ends. The germline V gene has CDR1 SGHRS and CDR2 YFSETQ. CDR3: CASSLEGRMETQYF. The DNA for the CDR3 is TGCGCCAGCAGCTTGGAGGGTAGGATGGAGACCCAGTACTTC.

This clonotype was detected a few times. The chain couples TRBV20-1 to TRBJ2-1; possible D gene TRBD2, 6 bases. The V end lost 4 bases, the J end lost 4 bases, and 8 bases lay between the germline ends. The CDR3 has 12 residues. Germline V lookup: CDR1 DFQATT, CDR2 SNEGSKA (reference sequence). The CDR3 reads CSAMRGYNEQFF. For the CDR3, the DNA is TGCAGTGCTATGCGGGGATACAATGAGCAGTTCTTC.

The V and J genes are TRBV6-6 and TRBJ1-2, with 7 bases matching TRBD1. V lost 10 bases to trimming and J lost 4 bases; unmatched junction nucleotides: 9. Germline V CDR1 and CDR2: MNHNY, SVGAGI (reference sequence). The CDR3 consists of 13 residues. CDR3 DNA: TGTGCCACTGATGCCGGGACAGCCTATGGCTACACCTTC. It is translated as CATDAGTAYGYTF.

This rearrangement joins TRBV28 to TRBJ2-2; D not certain. The germline V and J ends were trimmed by 7 bases and 1 base, with 13 bases remaining between them. This CDR3 is built from 15 residues. Germline V lookup: CDR1 MDHEN, CDR2 SYDVKM. CDR3 region: CASKTPSRNTGELFF. CDR3 bases: TGTGCCAGCAAGACCCCATCGCGGAACACCGGGGAGCTGTTTTTT. Together with reference TRBV28 and TRBJ2-2, the CDR3 gives the full variable domain: DVKVTQSSRYLVKRTGEKVFLECVQDMDHENMFWYRQDPGLGLRLIYFSYDVKMKEKGDIPEGYSVSREKKERFSLILESASTNQTSMYLCASKTPSRNTGELFFGEGSRLTVL.

At least ten counts were recorded for this clonotype. The chain employs TRBV29-1 and TRBJ2-7; tentatively, D is TRBD1 (6 bases). V gave up 6 bases and J gave up 3 bases, with 15 bases separating them. The CDR3 extends over 13 amino acids. Germline V gene data show CDR1 as SQVTM and CDR2 as ANQGSEA. CDR3 DNA sequence: TGCAGCGTCGGCGGACAGTCCCGCTACGAGCAGTACTTC. Residues: CSVGGQSRYEQYF.

The gene calls are TRBV20-1 and TRBJ2-6; unclear D gene. Germline V CDR1 and CDR2: DFQATT, SNEGSKA (reference sequence). The V gene lost 4 bases and the J gene lost 1 base, with 5 bases spanning the gap. The CDR3 extends over 13 amino acids. The CDR3 loop is CSAIKSGANVLTF. In DNA form, the CDR3 reads TGCAGTGCTATAAAATCTGGGGCCAACGTCCTGACTTTC.

This clonotype was seen only a few times. The chain uses TRBV29-1 and TRBJ2-1; D unclear. This CDR3 has 13 residues. Trimming removed 4 bases at V and 5 bases at J, with 12 bases between. Germline V gene sequence: CDR1 SQVTM, CDR2 ANQGSEA. CDR3 region: CSVGRQLNNEQFF. CDR3 nucleotide sequence: TGCAGCGTTGGAAGGCAGCTAAACAATGAGCAGTTCTTC.

This clonotype was seen repeatedly, ten times or more. The gene calls are TRBV29-1 and TRBJ1-2; D is unclear. V was cut by 1 base and J by 8 bases, with 14 bases left in between. Germline V gene lookup returns CDR1 SQVTM and CDR2 ANQGSEA. This CDR3 comprises 13 residues. The CDR3 reads CSVEGRTLGGYTF. CDR3 in DNA: TGCAGCGTTGAAGGCCGGACCCTAGGAGGCTACACCTTC.

This clonotype was detected many times. The gene calls are TRBV6-1 and TRBJ2-5, with D uncertain. The V gene lost 4 bases and the J gene lost 2 bases, with 8 bases spanning the gap. The CDR3 has 13 residues. The germline V gene has CDR1 MNHNS and CDR2 SASEGT. CDR3 in amino acids: CASSVSTQETQYF. The CDR3 DNA reads TGTGCCAGCAGTGTATCCACACAAGAGACCCAGTACTTC.

This clonotype was seen repeatedly, ten times or more. The chain has TRBV4-1 and TRBJ2-5, with 12 positions matching TRBD2. This CDR3 is 15 amino acids long. V lost 8 bases to trimming and J lost 3 bases; unmatched junction nucleotides: 7. Germline values: CDR1 MGHRA, CDR2 YSYEKL. This chain's CDR3 is CASRGLAGSKETQYF. CDR3 DNA: TGCGCCAGCCGAGGACTAGCGGGAAGCAAAGAGACCCAGTACTTC.

There are many counts of this clonotype. The chain couples TRBV29-1 to TRBJ1-3, with D perhaps TRBD1 (5 bases). Trimming left V 5 bases short and J 8 bases short, with 19 bases between. The CDR3 runs 14 residues. Germline loops: CDR1 SQVTM, CDR2 ANQGSEA. CDR3: CSVTGDRGSDTIYF. DNA for the CDR3: TGCAGCGTTACGGGGGACCGAGGCTCGGACACCATATATTTT. Based on the CDR3 plus reference TRBV29-1 and TRBJ1-3, the full variable domain is SAVISQKPSRDICQRGTSLTIQCQVDSQVTMMFWYRQQPGQSLTLIATANQGSEATYESGFVIDKFPISRPNLTFSTLTVSNMSPEDSSIYLCSVTGDRGSDTIYFGEGSWLTVV.

The chain combines TRBV5-1 with TRBJ1-1, with 7 bases lining up with TRBD1. V shed 4 bases and J 8 bases; nucleotides not matched to a gene: 11. CDR3 length equals 14 residues. Germline V gives CDR1 SGHRS, CDR2 YFSETQ. CDR3 DNA sequence: TGCGCCAGCAGCCCCACGACAGGGTCACGAGAAGCTTTCTTT. It specifies CASSPTTGSREAFF.

This sequence joins TRBV20-1 and TRBJ2-7; D is perhaps TRBD1 (7 bases). Trimming cost V 1 base and J 6 bases, with 13 bases left between them. Germline-derived CDR1 and CDR2 are DFQATT and SNEGSKA (reference sequence). This CDR3 region has 13 residues. The CDR3 coding sequence is TGCAGTGCTAGAGTCCAGGGGGGAGGCGAGCAGTACTTC. It is translated as CSARVQGGGEQYF.

The rearrangement uses TRBV5-6 and TRBJ2-1; perhaps D is TRBD1 or TRBD2 (6 bases each). Germline CDR1 SGHDT, CDR2 YYEEEE. Trimming cost V 0 bases and J 10 bases, with 8 bases left between them. This CDR3 has 12 residues. Written as DNA, the CDR3 is TGTGCCAGCAGCTTGGAGGGGGGAGAGCAGTTCTTC. This translates into CASSLEGGEQFF.

This clonotype has only a few counts. V is TRBV18 and J is TRBJ1-1; D uncertain. The CDR3 runs 14 residues. Trimming stripped 3 bases from V and 3 bases from J, with 11 bases between. Per the germline V gene, CDR1 is KGHSH and CDR2 is LQKENI. For the CDR3, the DNA is TGTGCCAGCTCACCCACGACGGCGGACACTGAAGCTTTCTTT. Amino acid sequence: CASSPTTADTEAFF. The full variable domain, its missing parts supplied by reference TRBV18 and TRBJ1-1, is NAGVMQNPRHLVRRRGQEARLRCSPMKGHSHVYWYRQLPEEGLKFMVYLQKENIIDESGMPKERFSAEFPKEGPSILRIQQVVRGDSAAYFCASSPTTADTEAFFGQGTRLTVV.

The V and J genes are TRBV5-1 and TRBJ2-7; unclear D gene. Trimming left V 0 bases short and J 6 bases short, with 10 bases between. CDR3 size: 13 residues. Looked up from germline, CDR1 is SGHRS and CDR2 is YFSETQ. The CDR3 here is CASSLDGFGEQYF. DNA for the CDR3: TGCGCCAGCAGCTTGGACGGGTTCGGCGAGCAGTACTTC.